This record concerns one T cell receptor beta chain sequence. This sample was taken from a study of blood T cell repertoires in COVID-19. The CDR3 totals 15 residues. The germline gives CDR1 SEHNR, CDR2 FQNEAQ (reference sequence). V lost 7 bases to trimming and J lost 7 bases, with 17 bases between them. Profiling relied on immunoSEQ multiplex PCR, and the TCRdb table lists in-frame clones only, not all of them. Seen here are 73,000 or so clones, 86% observed once, and the top ten hold less than 9%. V usage is TRBV7-9 and J usage is TRBJ1-6, with a tentative D call TRBD1 (5 bases). This sequence was found in a man under 40 with acute or convalescent COVID-19. The sequencing sample was made of peripheral blood. In DNA, the CDR3 is TGTGCCAGCACCAAAGCGGGGGGTGAGAATTCACCCCTCCACTTT. Its protein is CASTKAGGENSPLHF.